This TCR beta chain came from a study of blood T cell repertoires in COVID-19. Study background: Italy, Spain and the United States were the sources of the convalescent and acute COVID-19 samples.

Germline loops: CDR1 SEHNR, CDR2 FQNEAQ (reference sequence). The CDR3 has 16 residues. The trim removed 7 bases at V and 4 bases at J, leaving 13 bases unmatched. Per the study methods: By means of reference gene primer amplification, nucleated cell counts were estimated. The protocol was immunoSEQ multiplex PCR, while the TCRdb copy is restricted to in-frame clones and leaves out a portion. The V and J calls and the clone size are those of that table, but D and trimming were determined from the DNA. The sample consists of 290,000 or so clones, about nine tenths of them appearing once. The sequenced sample consisted of peripheral blood. This sequence originates from a young man with active or convalescent COVID-19. The chain couples TRBV7-9 to TRBJ2-3; 8 bases are shared with TRBD2. The CDR3 DNA reads as TGTGCCAGCACCCAATTCCCCGGGGGGGCCCCAGATACGCAGTATTTT. Its protein is CASTQFPGGAPDTQYF. The variable domain in full, completed from reference TRBV7-9 and TRBJ2-3, reads DTGVSQNPRHKITKRGQNVTFRCDPISEHNRLYWYRQTLGQGPEFLTYFQNEAQLEKSRLLSDRFSAERPKGSFSTLEIQRTEQGDSAMYLCASTQFPGGAPDTQYFGPGTRLTVL.